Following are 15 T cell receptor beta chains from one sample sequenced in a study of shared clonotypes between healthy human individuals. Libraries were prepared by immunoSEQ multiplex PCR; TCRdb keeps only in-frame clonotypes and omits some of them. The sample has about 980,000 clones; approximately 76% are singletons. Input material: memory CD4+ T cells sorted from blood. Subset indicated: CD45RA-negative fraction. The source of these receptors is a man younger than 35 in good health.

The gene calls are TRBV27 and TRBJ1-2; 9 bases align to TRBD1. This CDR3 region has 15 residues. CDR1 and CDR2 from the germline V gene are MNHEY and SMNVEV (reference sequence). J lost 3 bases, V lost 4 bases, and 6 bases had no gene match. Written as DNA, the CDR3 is TGTGCCAGCAGTTCCCTAGGACAGGGGTACTATGGCTACACCTTC. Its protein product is CASSSLGQGYYGYTF.

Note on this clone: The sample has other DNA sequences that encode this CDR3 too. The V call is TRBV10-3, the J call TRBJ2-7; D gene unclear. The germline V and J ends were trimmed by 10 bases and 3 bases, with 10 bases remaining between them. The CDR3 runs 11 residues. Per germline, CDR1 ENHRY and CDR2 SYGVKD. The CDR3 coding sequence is TGTGCCAGTGGACGGAGCTACGAGCAGTACTTC. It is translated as CASGRSYEQYF.

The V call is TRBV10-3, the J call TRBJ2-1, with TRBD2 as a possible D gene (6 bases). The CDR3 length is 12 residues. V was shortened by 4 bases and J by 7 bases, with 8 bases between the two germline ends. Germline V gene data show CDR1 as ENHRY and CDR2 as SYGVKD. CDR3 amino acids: CAISGRENEQFF. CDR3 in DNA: TGTGCCATCAGTGGGCGGGAAAATGAGCAGTTCTTC.

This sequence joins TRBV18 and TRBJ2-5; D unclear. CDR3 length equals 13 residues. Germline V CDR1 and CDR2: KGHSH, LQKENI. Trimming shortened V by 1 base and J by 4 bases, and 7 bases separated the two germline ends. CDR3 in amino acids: CASSPLYGETQYF. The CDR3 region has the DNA TGTGCCAGCTCACCACTGTACGGAGAGACCCAGTACTTC.

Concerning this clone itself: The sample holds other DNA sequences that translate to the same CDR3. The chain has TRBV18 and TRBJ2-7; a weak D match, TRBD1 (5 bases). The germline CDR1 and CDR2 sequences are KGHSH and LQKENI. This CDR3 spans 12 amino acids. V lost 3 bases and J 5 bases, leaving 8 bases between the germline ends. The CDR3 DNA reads TGTGCCAGCTCACCCCAGGGAAACGAGCAGTACTTC. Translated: CASSPQGNEQYF.

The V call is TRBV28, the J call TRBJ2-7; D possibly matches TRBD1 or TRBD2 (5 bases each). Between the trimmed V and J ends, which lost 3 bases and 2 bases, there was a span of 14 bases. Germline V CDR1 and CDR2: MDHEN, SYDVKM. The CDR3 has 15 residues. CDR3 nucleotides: TGTGCCAGCAGTTTGGGGAGCCAGGGTACCTACGAGCAGTACTTC. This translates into CASSLGSQGTYEQYF.

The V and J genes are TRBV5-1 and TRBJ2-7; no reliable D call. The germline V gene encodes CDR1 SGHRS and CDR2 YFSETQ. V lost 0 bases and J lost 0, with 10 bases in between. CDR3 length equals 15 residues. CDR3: CASSLEPGNSYEQYF. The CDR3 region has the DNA TGCGCCAGCAGCTTGGAACCTGGGAACTCCTACGAGCAGTACTTC. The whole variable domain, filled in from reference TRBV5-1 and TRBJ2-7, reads KAGVTQTPRYLIKTRGQQVTLSCSPISGHRSVSWYQQTPGQGLQFLFEYFSETQRNKGNFPGRFSGRQFSNSRSEMNVSTLELGDSALYLCASSLEPGNSYEQYFGPGTRLTVT.

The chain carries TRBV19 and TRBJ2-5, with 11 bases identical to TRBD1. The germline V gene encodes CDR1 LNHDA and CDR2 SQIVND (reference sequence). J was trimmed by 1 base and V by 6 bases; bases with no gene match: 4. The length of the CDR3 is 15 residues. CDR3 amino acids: CASSRGTGGQETQYF. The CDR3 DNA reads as TGTGCCAGTAGCAGAGGGACAGGGGGCCAAGAGACCCAGTACTTC.

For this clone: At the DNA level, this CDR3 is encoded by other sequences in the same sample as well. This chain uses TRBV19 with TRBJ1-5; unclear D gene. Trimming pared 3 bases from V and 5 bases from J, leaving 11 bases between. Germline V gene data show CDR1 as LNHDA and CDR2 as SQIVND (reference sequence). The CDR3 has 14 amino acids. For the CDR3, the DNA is TGTGCCAGTAGTATGACGGGGTCGGATCAGCCCCAGCATTTT. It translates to CASSMTGSDQPQHF. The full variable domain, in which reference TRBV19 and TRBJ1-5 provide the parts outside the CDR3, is DGGITQSPKYLFRKEGQNVTLSCEQNLNHDAMYWYRQDPGQGLRLIYYSQIVNDFQKGDIAEGYSVSREKKESFPLTVTSAQKNPTAFYLCASSMTGSDQPQHFGDGTRLSIL.

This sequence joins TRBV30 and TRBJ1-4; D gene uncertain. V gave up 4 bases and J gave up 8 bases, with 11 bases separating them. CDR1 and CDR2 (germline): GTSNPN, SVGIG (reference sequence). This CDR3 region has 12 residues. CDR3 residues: CAWTRAGEKLFF. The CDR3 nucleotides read TGTGCCTGGACACGGGCAGGCGAAAAACTGTTTTTT.

The CDR3 coding sequence is TGCGCCAGCAGTCAATGGAAAAGACTTAGCAATCAGCCCCAGCATTTT. Amino acids: CASSQWKRLSNQPQHF. The rearrangement links TRBV23-1 to TRBJ1-5; the D is unclear. TRBV23-1 is reported as an ORF; its role is uncertain. The CDR3 loop spans 16 amino acids. V was cut by 1 base and J by 0 bases, with 10 bases left in between.

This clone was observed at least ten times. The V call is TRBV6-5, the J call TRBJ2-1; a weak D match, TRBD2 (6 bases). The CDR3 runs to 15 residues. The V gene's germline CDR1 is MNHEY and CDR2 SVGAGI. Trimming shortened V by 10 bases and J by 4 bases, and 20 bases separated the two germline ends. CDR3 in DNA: TGTGCCACCTCTACCCCTAGCGCGAAATACAATGAGCAGTTCTTC. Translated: CATSTPSAKYNEQFF.

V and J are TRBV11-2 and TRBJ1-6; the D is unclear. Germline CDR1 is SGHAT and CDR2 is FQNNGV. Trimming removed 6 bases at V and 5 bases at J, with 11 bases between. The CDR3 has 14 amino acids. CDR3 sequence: CASRNYLDNSPLHF. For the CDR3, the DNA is TGTGCCAGCAGAAATTACTTGGATAATTCACCCCTCCACTTT.

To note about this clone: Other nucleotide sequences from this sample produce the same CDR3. CDR3: CASSPTSTDTQYF. The CDR3 DNA reads TGTGCCAGCAGCCCGACTAGCACAGATACGCAGTATTTT. V and J are TRBV5-4 and TRBJ2-3; D uncertain. Per germline, CDR1 SGHNT and CDR2 YYREEE (reference sequence). The CDR3 loop spans 13 amino acids. V was shortened by 4 bases and J by 0 bases, with 6 bases between the two germline ends.

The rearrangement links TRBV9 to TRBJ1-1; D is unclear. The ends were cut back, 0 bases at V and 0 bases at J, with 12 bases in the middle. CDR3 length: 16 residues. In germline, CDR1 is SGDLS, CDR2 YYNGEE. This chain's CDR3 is CASSVGTGNMNTEAFF. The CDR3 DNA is TGTGCCAGCAGCGTAGGGACGGGCAACATGAACACTGAAGCTTTCTTT.